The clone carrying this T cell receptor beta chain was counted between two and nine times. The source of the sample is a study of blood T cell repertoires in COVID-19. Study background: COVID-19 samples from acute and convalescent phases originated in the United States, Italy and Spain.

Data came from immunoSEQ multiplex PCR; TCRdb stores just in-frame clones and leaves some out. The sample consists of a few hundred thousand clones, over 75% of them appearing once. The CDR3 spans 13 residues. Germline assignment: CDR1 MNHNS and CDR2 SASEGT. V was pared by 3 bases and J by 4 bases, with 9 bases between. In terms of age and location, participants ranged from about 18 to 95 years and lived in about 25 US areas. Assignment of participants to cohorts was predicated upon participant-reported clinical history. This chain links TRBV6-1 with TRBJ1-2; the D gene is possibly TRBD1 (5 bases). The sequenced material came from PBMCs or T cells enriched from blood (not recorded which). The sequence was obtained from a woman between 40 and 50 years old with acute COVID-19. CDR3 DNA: TGTGCCAGCAGTGAGGCAGGGCTCTATGGCTACACCTTC. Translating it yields CASSEAGLYGYTF.